The 25 T cell receptor beta chains given below trace back to one sample, sequenced in a study of T cells in Graves' hyperthyroidism and ophthalmopathy. Template material for amplifying TCR beta CDR3 regions consisted of RNA transcripts. First-round RT-PCR targeting the TCR CDR3 was performed with the HTBI primer set. From the multiplex PCR reads, TCRdb called clonotypes with MiXCR, one entry per CDR3 protein. The sample records approximately 610,000 distinct CDR3 sequences, roughly 17% being singletons. The source material was blood. The receptors come from a woman younger than 35 with Graves' hyperthyroidism.

The chain recombines TRBV12-3 or TRBV12-4 with TRBJ2-1, with 8 bases lining up with TRBD2. With 7 bases clipped from V and 8 bases from J, the junction kept 19 bases outside the gene matches. The CDR3 runs 17 residues. The CDR3 protein is CASTGGIGADRTYEQFF. The CDR3 bases are TGTGCCAGCACGGGGGGGATCGGGGCGGACCGGACCTATGAGCAGTTCTTC.

This clonotype has a single count. A much larger clone differs from this one at a single base, so this may be a read error. This chain links TRBV28 with TRBJ2-7; 9 nucleotides align to TRBD1. Germline lookup yields CDR1 MDHEN and CDR2 SYDVKM. The CDR3 length is 15 residues. This chain's CDR3 is CSSRSRGQGKYEQYF. The DNA for the CDR3 is TGTTCCAGCAGGAGCCGCGGACAGGGGAAGTACGAGCAGTACTTC.

As to this clonotype: This may be a read error, as it is one base from a much larger clone. V is TRBV28 and J is TRBJ2-7, with 9 bases matching TRBD2. Germline assignment: CDR1 MDHEN and CDR2 SYDVKM. The CDR3 runs to 18 residues. The CDR3 reads CTSSYKIDLAGPAYEQYF. CDR3 bases: TGTACCAGCAGTTACAAAATTGATCTAGCGGGACCGGCCTACGAGCAGTACTTC.

The chain recombines TRBV10-3 with TRBJ1-1; unclear D gene. The germline gives CDR1 ENHRY, CDR2 SYGVKD. The V end was cut by 1 base, the J end by 6 bases, with 6 bases between. This CDR3 is built from 12 residues. The CDR3 DNA reads as TGTGCCATCAGTGAGTGGGGAGCTGAAGCTTTCTTT. It encodes CAISEWGAEAFF.

This clonotype was observed many times. The V call is TRBV7-2, the J call TRBJ2-1; D unresolved. Between the trimmed V and J ends, which lost 5 bases and 7 bases, there was a span of 15 bases. This CDR3 spans 14 amino acids. In germline, CDR1 is SGHTA, CDR2 FQGNSA. The CDR3 spells CASSGSVVVNEQFF. CDR3 nucleotides: TGTGCCAGCAGCGGCTCCGTTGTGGTAAATGAGCAGTTCTTC.

This clonotype was seen ten or more times. The gene calls are TRBV2 and TRBJ1-4; 7 bases are shared with TRBD1. Germline values: CDR1 SNHLY, CDR2 FYNNEI. CDR3 length: 13 amino acids. Trimming cost V 8 bases and J 8 bases; bases outside gene matches: 8. The CDR3 loop reads CASGWTGSEKLFF. The DNA of the CDR3 is TGTGCCAGCGGCTGGACAGGTTCCGAAAAACTGTTTTTT.

About this clonotype itself: This sequence may be a read error, since a much larger clone differs from it by one base. CDR3: CATSEYGTEGSRNTEAFF. CDR3 nucleotide sequence: TGTGCCACCAGTGAATATGGGACAGAGGGTTCGAGGAACACTGAAGCTTTCTTT. This chain connects TRBV24-1 to TRBJ1-1, with TRBD1 matching over 7 bases. The CDR3 totals 18 residues. Germline lookup yields CDR1 KGHDR and CDR2 SFDVKD. Unmatched junction bases numbered 14, after V lost 4 bases and J lost 1 base.

The rearrangement uses TRBV5-1 and TRBJ2-3; no clear D gene. V lost 3 bases, J lost 0 bases, and 11 bases lay in between. Germline V gives CDR1 SGHRS, CDR2 YFSETQ. The CDR3 consists of 15 residues. As DNA, the CDR3 is TGCGCCAGCAGCTCTCCGGACGCGAGCACAGATACGCAGTATTTT. Translated: CASSSPDASTDTQYF. The variable domain in full, with the rest retrieved from reference TRBV5-1 and TRBJ2-3, is KAGVTQTPRYLIKTRGQQVTLSCSPISGHRSVSWYQQTPGQGLQFLFEYFSETQRNKGNFPGRFSGRQFSNSRSEMNVSTLELGDSALYLCASSSPDASTDTQYFGPGTRLTVL.

The table lists this clonotype with a few counts. The chain carries TRBV28 and TRBJ2-7, with TRBD2 matching over 7 bases. Trimming at V came to 3 bases and at J to 4 bases, leaving 3 bases not matched to a gene. In germline, CDR1 is MDHEN, CDR2 SYDVKM. This CDR3 comprises 13 residues. This CDR3 reads CASSFGGEYEQYF. CDR3 bases: TGTGCCAGCAGTTTTGGGGGGGAGTACGAGCAGTACTTC.

J is TRBJ2-2 and V is TRBV20-1; D is uncertain. V was pared by 0 bases and J by 3 bases, with 5 bases between. The V gene's germline CDR1 is DFQATT and CDR2 SNEGSKA (reference sequence). This CDR3 comprises 13 residues. CDR3 coding DNA: TGCAGTGCTAGAGATCTTTACACCGGGGAGCTGTTTTTT. The encoded protein is CSARDLYTGELFF.

The chain employs TRBV7-2 and TRBJ2-7, with D tentatively TRBD1 (6 bases). The CDR3 sequence is 14 residues long. The germline V gene has CDR1 SGHTA and CDR2 FQGNSA. Trimming cost V 3 bases and J 5 bases, with 14 bases left between them. The CDR3 region has the DNA TGTGCCAGCAGCTTCGGTGGCAGGGGAAACGAGCAGTACTTC. Protein product: CASSFGGRGNEQYF.

This clonotype was counted a few times. The V gene is TRBV12-3 or TRBV12-4, the J gene TRBJ1-4; 10 bases fit TRBD1. The CDR3 totals 14 residues. V gave up 6 bases and J gave up 8 bases; unmatched junction bases: 6. The CDR3 protein is CASSSGTGAEKLFF. CDR3 nucleotides: TGTGCCAGCAGCTCCGGGACAGGGGCGGAAAAACTGTTTTTT.

This clonotype was found many times. The chain employs TRBV28 and TRBJ1-5, with 9 positions matching TRBD1. This CDR3 is built from 13 residues. V shed 9 bases, J shed 7 bases, and the junction held 7 bases outside the gene matches. From germline, CDR1 is MDHEN and CDR2 SYDVKM. The CDR3 DNA reads as TGTGCCAGTAGGACAGGGGCAAGACAGCCCCAGCATTTT. The encoded protein is CASRTGARQPQHF.

This chain's CDR3 is CASSEWRGGLTGELFF. DNA for the CDR3: TGCGCCAGCAGTGAGTGGCGGGGGGGCCTCACCGGGGAGCTGTTTTTT. This chain joins TRBV10-1 and TRBJ2-2, with 9 bases identical to TRBD2. This CDR3 spans 16 amino acids. Germline V gene data show CDR1 as WNHNN and CDR2 as SYGVQD (reference sequence). V lost 1 base to trimming and J lost 4 bases; unmatched junction nucleotides: 4.

The V and J genes are TRBV10-2 and TRBJ2-7; the match to TRBD1 covers 7 bases. Trimming took 7 bases from V and 1 from J; bases not matched to a gene: 7. This CDR3 is built from 14 residues. CDR1 and CDR2 from the germline V gene are WSHSY and SAAADI. The CDR3 reads CASTGTVYSYEQYF. DNA of the CDR3: TGCGCCAGCACTGGGACAGTTTATTCCTACGAGCAGTACTTC.

The chain joins TRBV20-1 to TRBJ1-2; TRBD1 might be the D (5 bases). Trimming stripped 3 bases from V and 4 bases from J, with 9 bases between. The CDR3 contains 12 residues. Germline lookup yields CDR1 DFQATT and CDR2 SNEGSKA (reference sequence). The CDR3 spells CSASRGFYGYTF. The CDR3 DNA follows: TGCAGTGCTAGTAGGGGATTCTATGGCTACACCTTC.

The chain employs TRBV7-6 and TRBJ2-1; D is perhaps TRBD2 (6 bases). The CDR3 loop spans 15 amino acids. Germline V gene data show CDR1 as SGHVS and CDR2 as FNYEAQ. Trimming left V 5 bases short and J 5 bases short, with 16 bases between. The DNA of the CDR3 is TGTGCCAGCAGCCCGTCGGGGACTTACAACAATGAGCAGTTCTTC. It yields the protein CASSPSGTYNNEQFF.

Comment on this clonotype: Being one base from a much bigger clone, this may be a read error. This chain joins TRBV7-8 and TRBJ1-2; no clear D gene. V was shortened by 5 bases and J by 8 bases, with 24 bases between the two germline ends. The V gene's germline CDR1 is SGHVS and CDR2 FQNEAQ. The CDR3 sequence is 16 residues long. CDR3 residues: CASSLLWTRPMEGYTF. Written as DNA, the CDR3 is TGTGCCAGCAGCCTCCTCTGGACCCGCCCAATGGAGGGCTACACCTTC.

This clonotype showed up many times. The chain joins TRBV5-8 to TRBJ2-7, with D perhaps assigned TRBD1 or TRBD2 (5 bases each). This CDR3 is built from 16 residues. The germline V and J ends were trimmed by 4 bases and 4 bases, with 21 bases remaining between them. Germline CDR1 SGHTS, CDR2 YDEGEE. CDR3 residues: CASSRPSGTASYEQYF. CDR3 DNA: TGTGCCAGCAGCCGACCGTCCGGGACGGCATCATACGAGCAGTACTTC.

Ten or more counts support this clonotype. V is TRBV6-2 or TRBV6-3 and J is TRBJ2-1; D may be TRBD1 (6 bases). Trimming removed 7 bases at V and 7 bases at J, with 14 bases between. CDR3 length equals 13 residues. CDR1 is MNHEY and CDR2 is SVGEGT in the germline V gene. The CDR3 DNA reads as TGTGCCAGCACACAGGGTATTCGTAATGAGCAGTTCTTC. Protein: CASTQGIRNEQFF.

In this sample, this clonotype turned up many times. The chain is built from TRBV3-1 and TRBJ1-2; tentatively, D is TRBD1 (5 bases). The V end lost 0 bases, the J end lost 8 bases, and 13 bases lay between the germline ends. CDR1 and CDR2 from the germline V gene are LGHDT and YNNKEL (reference sequence). This CDR3 is 14 amino acids long. CDR3: CASSQDRERGGYTF. The DNA of the CDR3 is TGTGCCAGCAGCCAAGACAGGGAAAGAGGGGGCTACACCTTC.

This clonotype was seen many times. This rearrangement joins TRBV27 to TRBJ1-5; no definite D call. The CDR3 totals 15 residues. Looked up from germline, CDR1 is MNHEY and CDR2 is SMNVEV (reference sequence). V shed 4 bases and J shed 2 bases, with 12 bases lying between them. CDR3 DNA: TGTGCCAGCAGTTCCTCTACCCGGGGCAATCAGCCCCAGCATTTT. Amino acids: CASSSSTRGNQPQHF.

For this clonotype: A much bigger clone sits one base away, suggesting this may be a read error. The chain has TRBV20-1 and TRBJ2-1; possible D gene TRBD2, 5 bases. V was shortened by 3 bases and J by 10 bases, with 22 bases between the two germline ends. The CDR3 extends over 15 amino acids. The germline gives CDR1 DFQATT, CDR2 SNEGSKA (reference sequence). CDR3: CSASLDLIRAGEQFF. The CDR3 region has the DNA TGCAGTGCTAGCCTCGACCTTATCCGGGCGGGCGAGCAGTTCTTC.

DNA for the CDR3: TGTGCCAGCAGCTTTTCGACGACCGGGGAGCTGTTTTTT. Its protein product is CASSFSTTGELFF. The J gene is TRBJ2-2, the V gene TRBV7-9; D remains unclear. V was clipped by 3 bases and J by 5 bases, with 7 bases between them. The germline gives CDR1 SEHNR, CDR2 FQNEAQ (reference sequence). This CDR3 contains 13 residues.

The chain joins TRBV5-4 to TRBJ1-2; D may be TRBD1 (6 bases). Germline V lookup: CDR1 SGHNT, CDR2 YYREEE (reference sequence). The V gene lost 3 bases and the J gene lost 2 bases, with 11 bases spanning the gap. The CDR3 runs 14 residues. The CDR3 here is CASSSAQGNYGYTF. The CDR3 coding sequence is TGTGCCAGCAGCTCCGCACAGGGAAACTATGGCTACACCTTC.